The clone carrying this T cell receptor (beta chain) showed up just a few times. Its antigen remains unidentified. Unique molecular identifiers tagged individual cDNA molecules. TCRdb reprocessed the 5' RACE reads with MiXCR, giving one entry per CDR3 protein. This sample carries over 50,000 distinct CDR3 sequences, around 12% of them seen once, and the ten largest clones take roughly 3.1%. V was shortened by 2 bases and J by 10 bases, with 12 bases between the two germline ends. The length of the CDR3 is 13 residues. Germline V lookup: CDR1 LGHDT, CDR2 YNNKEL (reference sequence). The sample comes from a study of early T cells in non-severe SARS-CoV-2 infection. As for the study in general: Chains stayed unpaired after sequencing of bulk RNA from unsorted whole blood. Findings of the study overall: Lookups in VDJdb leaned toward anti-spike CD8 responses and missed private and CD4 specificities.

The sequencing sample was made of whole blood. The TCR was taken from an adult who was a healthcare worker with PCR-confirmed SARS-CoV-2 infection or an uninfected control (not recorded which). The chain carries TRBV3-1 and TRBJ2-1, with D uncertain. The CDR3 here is CASSQRDLGEQFF. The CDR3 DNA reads TGTGCCAGCAGCCAACGAGACCTAGGGGAGCAGTTCTTC.